This T cell receptor beta chain was documented in a study of T cells in Graves' hyperthyroidism and ophthalmopathy (dated by TCRdb to about 2019). For the wider study: Peripheral blood samples were taken at the time of initial diagnosis, prior to any treatment. A discovery cohort of about a hundred patients, about 43 with Graves' ophthalmopathy and 55 to 65 with stable Graves' hyperthyroidism, was used to find distinguishing TCR V-J signatures. Prospective prediction of ophthalmopathy was tested in an independent validation cohort of 18 to 20 hyperthyroidism patients and 17 patients who later progressed to ophthalmopathy. The 75 to 100 discovery patients were randomly split 7:3 into training and test sets. In addition, the study compared T-cell repertoires in thyroid tissue and in blood from six Graves' hyperthyroidism patients. Following sampling, methimazole starting at 30 mg daily was given to hyperthyroidism patients, and high-dose intravenous methylprednisolone was given to ophthalmopathy patients. The paper describes TCR Vbeta CDR3 sequencing of more than 120 peripheral blood samples, made up of roughly 40 ophthalmopathy patients, 70 to 75 hyperthyroidism patients and 17 progressor patients. What the work shows at the level of the full study, not this receptor alone: Ophthalmopathy was separated from stable hyperthyroidism by a 13 V-J signature model, with about 88% sensitivity and just over 81% specificity obtained in cross-validation and 80%/75% obtained in testing. Sample size was not statistically predetermined, and blinding of investigators to group allocation was not performed. Most expanded thyroid clonotypes (frequency above 0.001) were also detected in blood, suggesting blood repertoires may reflect thyroid immune responses. During validation, the model predicted progression to ophthalmopathy a median of about 6.3 months ahead of onset, with 60% to 71% sensitivity and 72% to 80% specificity.

The TCR beta CDR3 regions were amplified from RNA transcripts. The first round of RT-PCR for the TCR CDR3 was performed with the HTBI primer set and the Qiagen OneStep RT-PCR kit. A second multiplex PCR round built the libraries, followed by size selection and purification. Libraries were sequenced paired-end with 100 bp reads on an Illumina HiSeq2000. The published analysis was carried out like this. Raw data were processed with SOAPnuke, discarding reads with adapters, uncalled bases, mean Phred below 15, or no exact constant-primer or identifier match. COPE v1.2.5 was used to merge high-quality paired reads, and clonotypes were defined as unique nucleotide sequences. MiTCR v1.1 was used to align clonotypes to the IMGT TRBV, TRBD and TRBJ reference segments. The analysis included only V-J combinations with a frequency above 0.0001, which together covered about 99% of the repertoires. The TCS score was defined as F50 (clonal expansion) divided by E x V (chaos), with BLOSUM62-based TCRdist calculated between CDR3 peptides within each V-J. Welch's t-statistics and random forest reduced several hundred V-J features to 13, which were used in a naive Bayes classifier (R e1071). Thyroid-blood repertoire similarity was quantified with the Morisita-Horn index. TCRdb redid the processing of the public reads, applying fastp at Q25 and MiXCR, and retained in-frame beta chains. Rows with one shared CDR3 protein collapse into an entry with the most common genes and DNA. The V and J calls were not made by the authors but by TCRdb's processing. The sample yields about 840,000 distinct CDR3 sequences; around 38% were counted once. The ten largest account for 8% to 9% of the sample.

This clonotype was detected a few times. Its recognized antigen is unknown. Base qualities are not recorded, but no much larger clone differs from it by a single base. Stable Graves' hyperthyroidism was defined as no progression to ophthalmopathy during 18 months of follow-up. Hyperthyroidism patients were newly diagnosed, with disease duration under 2 months, and aged 18 to 65 years. Exclusion was applied to patients with uncontrolled infections, other autoimmune diseases, pregnancy or lactation. Diagnoses were based on clinical symptoms, serum thyroxine and TRAb, thyroid ultrasound and orbital computed tomography. PBMCs were separated from under 12 ml of fresh peripheral blood using Ficoll-Paque density gradient centrifugation. Trizol reagent was used to extract total RNA, and RNA quality was then checked on an Agilent 2100 Bioanalyzer. From a lookup of the germline V gene, CDR1 and CDR2 are SNHLY and FYNNEI. The CDR3 spans 16 residues, from the cysteine through the phenylalanine. The read is trimmed to its CDR3 DNA, 48 bases read in frame from base 1. A distance of 20 bases separates the germline ends of V and J, which lose 4 bases and 5 bases respectively.

The sequence came from a man between 18 and 35 years old with Graves' hyperthyroidism. The chain is assembled from TRBV2 and TRBJ2-5, with TRBD1 tentatively as D gene (5 bases match). Sequencing used blood. This receptor carries the CDR3 CASSARQILRLETQYF. The DNA reads as follows: TGTGCCAGCAGTGCTCGACAGATTCTAAGATTGGAGACCCAGTACTTC.